Below are 24 T cell receptor beta chains sequenced from a single sample in a study of blood T cell repertoires in COVID-19. Sequencing used immunoSEQ multiplex PCR; TCRdb keeps in-frame clones, though not all of them. This table has approximately 290,000 clones, roughly 89% appearing once. Sequenced: peripheral blood. All receptors come from a woman aged 25 to 39 with COVID-19, enrolled during active disease.

The CDR3 here is CSVDSFYNEQFF. The CDR3 DNA follows: TGCAGCGTTGACTCCTTTTACAATGAGCAGTTCTTC. The chain carries TRBV29-1 and TRBJ2-1; the D is unclear. CDR1 SQVTM and CDR2 ANQGSEA come from the germline V gene. This CDR3 is 12 amino acids long. V was clipped by 3 bases and J by 4 bases, with 7 bases between them.

CDR3: CASSMARRSLTNEKLFF. As DNA, the CDR3 is TGTGCCAGTAGTATGGCGAGGAGGAGCCTCACTAATGAAAAACTGTTTTTT. The chain is built from TRBV19 and TRBJ1-4; D not certain. V was pared by 3 bases and J by 2 bases, with 16 bases between. The CDR3 has 17 residues. Per the germline V gene, CDR1 is LNHDA and CDR2 is SQIVND (reference sequence).

The V gene is TRBV11-3, the J gene TRBJ2-1, with TRBD2 as a possible D gene (5 bases). The CDR3 has 13 amino acids. Germline V gene lookup returns CDR1 SGHNT and CDR2 YENEEA. The V gene lost 1 base and the J gene lost 9 bases, with 10 bases spanning the gap. Here the CDR3 DNA reads TGTGCCAGCAGCTTAGGAGGGTATGGTGAGCAGTTCTTC. Its protein is CASSLGGYGEQFF.

The rearrangement joins TRBV2 to TRBJ2-7, with 7 bases lining up with TRBD2. The CDR3 is 14 amino acids. Germline V gene data show CDR1 as SNHLY and CDR2 as FYNNEI. With V trimmed by 5 bases and J by 2 bases, 6 bases remained unmatched. CDR3: CASSRTGGTYEQYF. For the CDR3, the DNA is TGTGCCAGCAGTCGGACGGGGGGAACCTACGAGCAGTACTTC. The full variable domain, completed using reference TRBV2 and TRBJ2-7, is EPEVTQTPSHQVTQMGQEVILRCVPISNHLYFYWYRQILGQKVEFLVSFYNNEISEKSEIFDDQFSVERPDGSNFTLKIRSTKLEDSAMYFCASSRTGGTYEQYFGPGTRLTVT.

Only one count was recorded for this clone. J is TRBJ1-1 and V is TRBV7-2; TRBD1 aligns across 7 bases. The ends lost 3 bases at V and 4 bases at J; junction bases unmatched: 5. CDR3 size: 14 residues. Germline lookup yields CDR1 SGHTA and CDR2 FQGNSA. The CDR3 loop is CASSLQGVSTEAFF. CDR3 DNA sequence: TGTGCCAGCAGCTTGCAGGGGGTTAGCACTGAAGCTTTCTTT. Full variable domain (outside the CDR3, taken from reference TRBV7-2 and TRBJ1-1): GAGVSQSPSNKVTEKGKDVELRCDPISGHTALYWYRQSLGQGLEFLIYFQGNSAPDKSGLPSDRFSAERTGGSVSTLTIQRTQQEDSAVYLCASSLQGVSTEAFFGQGTRLTVV.

The table lists this clone with a count of one. The rearrangement uses TRBV23-1 and TRBJ1-3; 8 bases line up with TRBD1. TRBV23-1 is filed as an ORF, its function uncertain. Germline trimming cut 9 bases from V and 3 bases from J; bases unmatched to any gene: 10. The CDR3 runs to 15 residues. CDR3 coding DNA: TGCGCCAGGCCCGACAGGGGACCGGATGGAAACACCATATATTTT. Its translation is CARPDRGPDGNTIYF.

The V call is TRBV19, the J call TRBJ1-2; D is possibly TRBD1 (5 bases). Germline V CDR1 and CDR2: LNHDA, SQIVND (reference sequence). The CDR3 runs to 14 residues. The V gene lost 6 bases and the J gene lost 6 bases, with 17 bases spanning the gap. Here the CDR3 reads CASSGDGPRDGYTF. DNA of the CDR3: TGTGCCAGTAGCGGTGACGGACCCAGGGATGGCTACACCTTC.

This chain uses TRBV27 with TRBJ2-3; 7 nucleotides agree with TRBD2. V lost 6 bases and J lost 5; bases outside the gene matches: 8. Germline values: CDR1 MNHEY, CDR2 SMNVEV (reference sequence). This CDR3 comprises 14 residues. The CDR3 here is CASSWGGSGDTQYF. The CDR3 region has the DNA TGTGCCAGCAGCTGGGGGGGTTCTGGAGATACGCAGTATTTT.

The chain uses TRBV19 and TRBJ1-1; 8 bases map to TRBD1. Germline-derived CDR1 and CDR2 are LNHDA and SQIVND (reference sequence). This CDR3 region has 13 residues. V lost 6 bases, J lost 7 bases, and 7 bases stayed unmatched. The CDR3 nucleotides are TGTGCCAGTAGGAACCAGGGGGCGAGTGAAGCTTTCTTT. It is translated as CASRNQGASEAFF.

This clone was detected only once. The chain employs TRBV7-9 and TRBJ2-5; D may be TRBD1 (7 bases). V was trimmed by 5 bases and J by 5 bases, leaving 18 bases between them. This CDR3 spans 15 amino acids. Per germline, CDR1 SEHNR and CDR2 FQNEAQ (reference sequence). CDR3: CASSHLQGGRETQYF. In DNA form, the CDR3 reads TGTGCCAGCAGCCACCTTCAGGGGGGCCGCGAGACCCAGTACTTC.

V usage is TRBV28 and J usage is TRBJ2-2; the match to TRBD1 covers 10 bases. The ends lost 5 bases at V and 7 bases at J; junction bases unmatched: 10. Looked up from germline, CDR1 is MDHEN and CDR2 is SYDVKM. The CDR3 contains 16 residues. CDR3: CASSLNRDRGLGELFF. In nucleotides, the CDR3 is TGTGCCAGCAGTCTCAACCGGGACAGGGGCCTCGGGGAGCTGTTTTTT.

J is TRBJ1-4 and V is TRBV7-9; D is uncertain. Trimming pared 1 base from V and 7 bases from J, leaving 13 bases between. Germline values: CDR1 SEHNR, CDR2 FQNEAQ (reference sequence). This CDR3 has 15 amino acids. CDR3 sequence (DNA): TGTGCCAGCAGCTTAGGTTACAGCATTGGTGAAAAACTGTTTTTT. Its translation is CASSLGYSIGEKLFF. Full variable domain (missing parts from reference TRBV7-9 and TRBJ1-4): DTGVSQNPRHKITKRGQNVTFRCDPISEHNRLYWYRQTLGQGPEFLTYFQNEAQLEKSRLLSDRFSAERPKGSFSTLEIQRTEQGDSAMYLCASSLGYSIGEKLFFGSGTQLSVL.

This CDR3 is CASQQGTNQPQHF. The CDR3 bases are TGTGCCAGCCAACAGGGGACCAATCAGCCCCAGCATTTT. The genes are TRBV7-6 and TRBJ1-5; 7 nucleotides align to TRBD1. Germline loops: CDR1 SGHVS, CDR2 FNYEAQ. The J segment lost 3 bases and the V segment lost 8 bases, leaving 4 bases of the junction unmatched. This CDR3 has 13 amino acids.

The rearrangement uses TRBV24-1 and TRBJ2-1, with D possibly TRBD1 on 6 matching bases. The CDR3 length is 17 residues. Germline assignment: CDR1 KGHDR and CDR2 SFDVKD. Trimming removed 6 bases at V and 4 bases at J, with 21 bases between. The CDR3 is CATSHPGAGENYNEQFF. CDR3 coding DNA: TGTGCCACCAGTCACCCCGGGGCAGGGGAAAATTACAATGAGCAGTTCTTC.

This chain connects TRBV5-4 to TRBJ2-7; weak D call: TRBD2 (6 bases). This CDR3 is 16 amino acids long. The germline V and J ends were trimmed by 0 bases and 2 bases, with 15 bases remaining between them. From germline, CDR1 is SGHNT and CDR2 YYREEE (reference sequence). CDR3 coding DNA: TGTGCCAGCAGCTTGGTTAGGGCGGGGCATCCCTACGAGCAGTACTTC. It codes for CASSLVRAGHPYEQYF.

V usage is TRBV5-1 and J usage is TRBJ1-1; D perhaps matches TRBD1 (5 bases). Germline assignment: CDR1 SGHRS and CDR2 YFSETQ. The CDR3 runs to 14 residues. V was trimmed by 4 bases and J by 0 bases, leaving 10 bases between them. CDR3 in DNA: TGCGCCAGCAGCCCGACAGCTCTGAACACTGAAGCTTTCTTT. It is translated as CASSPTALNTEAFF.

This rearrangement joins TRBV7-9 to TRBJ2-1, with 9 nucleotides matching TRBD1. The CDR3 runs to 12 residues. The junction had 4 bases not matched to a gene; V was cut back by 6 bases and J by 10 bases. The germline gives CDR1 SEHNR, CDR2 FQNEAQ (reference sequence). This CDR3 is CASRGQGREQFF. CDR3 bases: TGTGCCAGCAGGGGACAGGGAAGGGAGCAGTTCTTC.

The chain links TRBV19 to TRBJ1-5; a weak D match, TRBD1 (6 bases). CDR3 length: 14 amino acids. Germline-derived CDR1 and CDR2 are LNHDA and SQIVND (reference sequence). Trimming removed 5 bases from V and 10 bases from J, with 18 bases in between. CDR3 sequence: CASSPQGPINPQHF. CDR3 sequence (DNA): TGTGCCAGTAGTCCACAGGGCCCCATCAACCCCCAGCATTTT.

The chain links TRBV5-1 to TRBJ2-2; the match to TRBD2 covers 12 bases. This CDR3 is 16 amino acids long. The germline V gene has CDR1 SGHRS and CDR2 YFSETQ. Losses at the gene ends were 4 bases for V and 4 bases for J; bases not matched to a gene: 5. The CDR3 sequence is CASSPTSGGSTGELFF. The CDR3 DNA is TGCGCCAGCAGCCCCACTAGCGGGGGGTCCACCGGGGAGCTGTTTTTT.

Turning to this clone: The sample holds other DNA sequences that translate to the same CDR3. The V and J genes are TRBV5-1 and TRBJ2-2, with a weak D call TRBD1 (5 bases). Germline CDR1 and CDR2: SGHRS and YFSETQ. V shed 0 bases and J shed 6 bases, with 6 bases lying between them. The length of the CDR3 is 13 residues. For the CDR3, the DNA is TGCGCCAGCAGCTTGGAAGGGGCCGGGGAGCTGTTTTTT. It yields the protein CASSLEGAGELFF.

The CDR3 DNA reads as TGTGCCACCCTCTACAGGGGAGTTGTTTGGGATGGCTACACCTTC. It is translated as CATLYRGVVWDGYTF. This chain links TRBV6-5 with TRBJ1-2; 7 bases match TRBD1. V trimming: 10 bases; J trimming: 6 bases; junction bases outside the gene matches: 17. Per the germline V gene, CDR1 is MNHEY and CDR2 is SVGAGI. The CDR3 covers 15 residues.

The genes are TRBV4-1 and TRBJ1-2; perhaps TRBD1 as D (5 bases). CDR3 length: 14 residues. Trimming took 0 bases from V and 8 from J, leaving 13 bases between them. The V gene's germline CDR1 is MGHRA and CDR2 YSYEKL. CDR3 nucleotide sequence: TGCGCCAGCAGCCAAGATAGGGTGTGGGGCGGCTACACCTTC. Residues: CASSQDRVWGGYTF.

The chain couples TRBV18 to TRBJ2-7; 10 bases are shared with TRBD1. This CDR3 region has 13 residues. Per germline, CDR1 KGHSH and CDR2 LQKENI. J was trimmed by 3 bases and V by 8 bases; bases with no gene match: 4. CDR3 in DNA: TGTGCCAGCAGGACAGGGGGTGTCTACGAGCAGTACTTC. It is translated as CASRTGGVYEQYF.

This chain links TRBV16 with TRBJ2-7; D call uncertain. Looked up from germline, CDR1 is KGHSY and CDR2 is FQNENV. V lost 1 base, J lost 6 bases, and 13 bases lay in between. The CDR3 runs 14 residues. CDR3 nucleotide sequence: TGTGCCAGCAGCCAATTTTCCCAAATTTCCGAGCAGTACTTC. This translates into CASSQFSQISEQYF.